The T cell receptor beta chain under discussion was sequenced for a study of regulatory T cells in long-lasting Graves disease. Study-level information: Antithyroid drugs had been taken by newly diagnosed Graves' patients for under 3 months.

On this clonotype itself: Its cognate antigen is unknown. A far larger clone lies a single base away; this is likely a read error.

Per germline, CDR1 SGHAT and CDR2 FQNNGV. With 4 bases removed from V and 7 bases from J, the gap between germline ends came to 26 bases. The length of the CDR3 is 17 residues. Time point denoted: newly diagnosed GD, antithyroid drugs for less than 3 months. PBMC RNA served as the TCR library source. It was American Thyroid Association guidelines that determined Graves' disease diagnosis. Arm-PCR of CDR3 regions and iRepertoire HTBI primers were used to build TCR beta libraries. In the original analysis: The samples included approximately 60 TRBV and some 14 TRBJ segments. TCRdb recomputed calls from the multiplex PCR reads with MiXCR, one row per CDR3 protein. The V and J calls and clone size are TCRdb's, not the authors'. The sample lists roughly 380,000 distinct CDR3 sequences, about 16% seen once, with 22% in the top ten. General observations from the study: Favoring TRBV28, TRBJ1-2 and TRBJ2-5 was a feature seen in persistent disease.

This clonotype was obtained from a female donor with Graves disease. V and J are TRBV11-2 and TRBJ2-7; tentatively, D is TRBD2 (6 bases). This specimen consisted of peripheral blood mononuclear cells (PBMCs), obtained at new diagnosis, from a patient treated with antithyroid drugs. In DNA form, the CDR3 reads TGTGCCAGCAGCTCTAGCTCCGGGACTGACTCCTACAATGAGCAGTACTTC. Residues: CASSSSSGTDSYNEQYF.